The 10 T cell receptor beta chains below were found in one sample sequenced in a study of cytomegalovirus exposure and HLA in healthy donors. It was with 60 Vbeta and 13 Jbeta primers that the PCR ran. The assay was immunoSEQ multiplex PCR, and TCRdb's table has in-frame clones only and misses some. The sample consists of roughly 160,000 clones, roughly 80% of them appearing once. The sample comprised PBMCs. The receptors stem from a boy aged 2 to 9 in good health and CMV-seronegative.

The V and J genes are TRBV28 and TRBJ2-1, with D perhaps TRBD1 (5 bases). CDR3 length: 16 amino acids. The ends were cut back, 4 bases at V and 6 bases at J, with 19 bases in the middle. CDR1 MDHEN and CDR2 SYDVKM come from the germline V gene. Here the CDR3 DNA reads TGTGCCAGCAGTTCCCTGGACACCCTTTTGTTCAATGAGCAGTTCTTC. It codes for CASSSLDTLLFNEQFF. The whole variable domain, filled in from reference TRBV28 and TRBJ2-1, reads DVKVTQSSRYLVKRTGEKVFLECVQDMDHENMFWYRQDPGLGLRLIYFSYDVKMKEKGDIPEGYSVSREKKERFSLILESASTNQTSMYLCASSSLDTLLFNEQFFGPGTRLTVL.

The chain links TRBV29-1 to TRBJ2-7, with TRBD2 matching 10 bases. The CDR3 runs to 15 residues. The V gene's germline CDR1 is SQVTM and CDR2 ANQGSEA. Trimming at V came to 6 bases and at J to 0 bases, leaving 8 bases not matched to a gene. The CDR3 spells CSVDGLAEGSYEQYF. CDR3 nucleotides: TGCAGCGTCGACGGACTAGCGGAGGGCTCCTACGAGCAGTACTTC.

The chain couples TRBV9 to TRBJ2-7; 10 bases fit TRBD1. After removal of 6 bases from V and 7 bases from J, the junction contained 13 bases not matched to a gene. Germline V gene sequence: CDR1 SGDLS, CDR2 YYNGEE. This CDR3 contains 15 residues. CDR3 coding DNA: TGTGCCAGCACAACTGCCGCTGGGACAGGGGAAGAGCAGTACTTC. This codes for CASTTAAGTGEEQYF.

This chain links TRBV27 with TRBJ2-1; TRBD2 agrees at 7 bases. The V and J ends lost 7 bases and 5 bases, in that order; junction bases with no gene match: 5. The CDR3 extends over 13 amino acids. CDR1 and CDR2 (germline): MNHEY, SMNVEV (reference sequence). As DNA, the CDR3 is TGTGCCAGCAACTTAAGCGGGGACAATGAGCAGTTCTTC. Its translation is CASNLSGDNEQFF.

The chain carries TRBV5-1 and TRBJ2-5; 8 positions agree with TRBD2. CDR3 length: 15 residues. Trimming at V came to 4 bases and at J to 2 bases, leaving 7 bases not matched to a gene. Germline CDR1 and CDR2: SGHRS and YFSETQ. The CDR3 nucleotides are TGCGCCAGCAGCCGGTTGAGCGGGAGACAAGAGACCCAGTACTTC. This translates into CASSRLSGRQETQYF.

V usage is TRBV14 and J usage is TRBJ1-2, with a weak D call TRBD1 (5 bases). The CDR3 runs 13 residues. Germline V gives CDR1 SGHDN, CDR2 FVKESK. V was clipped by 4 bases and J by 4 bases, with 10 bases between them. CDR3 sequence: CASSRGDLYGYTF. In nucleotides, the CDR3 is TGTGCCAGCAGCCGGGGGGATCTCTATGGCTACACCTTC.

This chain joins TRBV4-2 and TRBJ2-4; TRBD2 matches at 14 bases. CDR1 and CDR2 (germline): LGHNA, YNFKEQ. The CDR3 extends over 18 amino acids. V shed 0 bases and J 3 bases; nucleotides not matched to a gene: 4. The CDR3 region is CASSQDRGTSGGKNIQYF. The CDR3 DNA reads TGTGCCAGCAGCCAAGATAGGGGGACTAGCGGGGGCAAAAACATTCAGTACTTC.

J is TRBJ2-1 and V is TRBV19; D possibly corresponds to TRBD1 (5 bases). CDR3 size: 17 residues. Germline V gene data show CDR1 as LNHDA and CDR2 as SQIVND (reference sequence). V was trimmed by 6 bases and J by 0 bases, leaving 18 bases between them. CDR3 loop: CASSSKTGTLSYNEQFF. The CDR3 region has the DNA TGTGCCAGTAGCAGTAAAACAGGCACCCTCTCCTACAATGAGCAGTTCTTC.

In regard to this clone: As the CDR3 is not closed by the conserved phenylalanine or tryptophan, this likely results from a read error. Written as DNA, the CDR3 is TGTGCCAGCAGTTACTCGGGACAGGGGTCCTACGAGCAGTACTCC. Encoded protein: CASSYSGQGSYEQYS. The rearrangement joins TRBV6-5 to TRBJ2-7, with 10 bases identical to TRBD1. Germline CDR1 is MNHEY and CDR2 is SVGAGI. This CDR3 spans 15 amino acids. With V trimmed by 0 bases and J by 1 base, 0 bases remained unmatched.

V is TRBV19 and J is TRBJ2-7, with 7 bases lining up with TRBD1. CDR1 is LNHDA and CDR2 is SQIVND in the germline V gene (reference sequence). This CDR3 is built from 14 residues. The trim removed 5 bases at V and 4 bases at J, leaving 8 bases unmatched. The CDR3 reads CASSRQDRPYEQYF. The CDR3 DNA follows: TGTGCCAGTAGTCGACAGGACAGGCCTTACGAGCAGTACTTC.